The source of this T cell receptor (beta chain) is a study of cytomegalovirus exposure and HLA in healthy donors. Study-level points and caveats: Later on, a genetic analysis was performed. It linked a missense variant in DCLRE1C with V- and J-gene trimming of TCR beta. While the bulk of TCR sequences proved rare, some public TCRs turned up in many donors.

It was with 60 Vbeta and 13 Jbeta primers that the PCR ran. Original processing methods: Around 11 million shared chains were among tens of millions of unique TCR beta chains counted in a later analysis. Some clones are missing from TCRdb's copy, which holds only in-frame ones; the method was immunoSEQ multiplex PCR. V and J calls and clone size follow that table, whereas D and trimming were derived from the DNA. There are about 200,000 clones in the sample; around 90% occur only once, and roughly 1.9% lies in the top ten. Remarks on this clone: What it binds is not known.

The specimen was PBMCs. The source is a woman aged 18-29 years in good health and CMV-seronegative.

In DNA form, the CDR3 reads TGTGCCAGCAGTCCCTTGGGACAGGGGGGAGGGACCCAGTACTTC. Translation: CASSPLGQGGGTQYF. The chain joins TRBV6-1 to TRBJ2-5; 11 positions agree with TRBD1. V lost 5 bases, J lost 7 bases, and 9 bases stayed unmatched. Germline assignment: CDR1 MNHNS and CDR2 SASEGT. The CDR3 extends over 15 amino acids.